These 8 T cell receptor beta chains were sequenced from one sample in a study of T cell responses to AZD1222 COVID-19 vaccine. Libraries were prepared by immunoSEQ multiplex PCR; TCRdb keeps only in-frame clonotypes and omits some of them. The sample yields about 100,000 clones, approximately 90% seen once. Sample: peripheral blood, taken on day 0 of AZD1222 vaccination. Receptors originate from an adult in good health.

The rearrangement uses TRBV18 and TRBJ1-5; D remains ambiguous. The CDR3 is 15 amino acids. V was cut by 4 bases and J by 0 bases, with 10 bases left in between. Germline V gives CDR1 KGHSH, CDR2 LQKENI. CDR3 protein: CASSLTADSNQPQHF. DNA of the CDR3: TGTGCCAGCTCACTGACGGCGGATAGCAATCAGCCCCAGCATTTT.

V and J are TRBV5-4 and TRBJ1-1; TRBD1 matches at 10 bases. V lost 10 bases to trimming and J lost 12 bases; unmatched junction nucleotides: 12. From germline, CDR1 is SGHNT and CDR2 YYREEE (reference sequence). The CDR3 extends over 12 amino acids. CDR3 nucleotides: TGTGCCTTCACCGGGACAGGGGTGGGGACTTTCTTT. This codes for CAFTGTGVGTFF.

The chain employs TRBV3-1 (or the pseudogene TRBV3-2) and TRBJ2-5, with 7 bases that match TRBD2. Germline V lookup: CDR1 LGHDT, CDR2 YNNKEL (reference sequence). J gave up 5 bases and V 1 base, and 10 bases lay outside the gene matches. The CDR3 loop spans 16 amino acids. As DNA, the CDR3 is TGTGCCAGCAGCCAAGGGGTCAGCGGGACTTGGGAGACCCAGTACTTC. Amino acid sequence: CASSQGVSGTWETQYF.

This clone was picked up one time. The gene calls are TRBV27 and TRBJ2-7; D uncertain. This CDR3 comprises 14 residues. Trimming shortened V by 3 bases and J by 5 bases, and 14 bases separated the two germline ends. Germline loops: CDR1 MNHEY, CDR2 SMNVEV (reference sequence). The CDR3 protein is CASSFRGLSHEQYF. In nucleotides, the CDR3 is TGTGCCAGCAGTTTCCGTGGCCTAAGTCACGAGCAGTACTTC.

This chain connects TRBV27 to TRBJ1-1, with 11 bases fitting TRBD1. CDR3 size: 14 residues. Germline loops: CDR1 MNHEY, CDR2 SMNVEV (reference sequence). V lost 5 bases and J lost 3; bases outside the gene matches: 2. CDR3 nucleotide sequence: TGTGCCAGCAGTCGGGACAGGGGGGACACTGAAGCTTTCTTT. It specifies CASSRDRGDTEAFF.

Notes on this clone: This sample also contains other DNA sequences that code for the same CDR3. The chain combines TRBV29-1 with TRBJ1-1; the D is unclear. This CDR3 contains 11 residues. The V end was cut by 5 bases, the J end by 2 bases, with 6 bases between. Germline CDR1 SQVTM, CDR2 ANQGSEA. The CDR3 here is CSVRGNTEAFF. The DNA for the CDR3 is TGCAGCGTTCGAGGCAACACTGAAGCTTTCTTT.

This chain connects TRBV11-2 to TRBJ2-7, with TRBD2 matching 10 bases. The CDR3 extends over 17 amino acids. With V trimmed by 2 bases and J by 5 bases, 12 bases remained unmatched. Germline V gene data show CDR1 as SGHAT and CDR2 as FQNNGV. The CDR3 reads CASSLQASGGNTDEQYF. The CDR3 nucleotides are TGTGCCAGCAGCTTACAGGCTAGCGGGGGAAACACCGACGAGCAGTACTTC.

The J gene is TRBJ1-4, the V gene TRBV5-6; no clear D. The germline V gene has CDR1 SGHDT and CDR2 YYEEEE. This CDR3 contains 14 residues. V dropped 2 bases and J dropped 0 bases, with 5 bases sitting between them. The CDR3 DNA follows: TGTGCCAGCAGCTTCGGGGCAACTAATGAAAAACTGTTTTTT. Amino acids: CASSFGATNEKLFF.